Listed here are 23 T cell receptor beta chains from one sample, sequenced in a study of T-cell reconstitution after alpha-beta-depleted transplantation in children. Unique molecular identifiers were built into the TCRbeta library. TCRdb redid the calling of the PCR reads with MiXCR, one entry per CDR3 protein. The data contain 500,000 to 600,000 distinct CDR3 sequences, more than 20% of them singletons. The specimen comprised PBMCs, sampled before TCRalphabeta/CD19-depleted stem cell transplant. The receptor source for this set is a boy under two years old with Wiskott-Aldrich syndrome, due to receive a stem cell transplant.

This clonotype was picked up a small number of times. The chain carries TRBV30 and TRBJ2-7; 9 bases map to TRBD1. This CDR3 comprises 13 residues. Germline CDR1 GTSNPN, CDR2 SVGIG (reference sequence). V lost 0 bases and J lost 4; bases outside the gene matches: 1. CDR3 DNA: TGTGCCTGGAGTGTACAGGGGGCTTACGAGCAGTACTTC. It codes for CAWSVQGAYEQYF.

This clonotype has a handful of counts. This sequence joins TRBV25-1 and TRBJ2-5, with TRBD1 identical over 7 bases. V was pared by 2 bases and J by 5 bases, with 5 bases of the junction left unmatched. Germline values: CDR1 MGHDK, CDR2 SYGVNS. The CDR3 spans 14 residues. CDR3 nucleotide sequence: TGTGCCAGCAGTGAAGAGGGGGCCGGGGAGACCCAGTACTTC. This sequence encodes CASSEEGAGETQYF.

The J gene is TRBJ2-1, the V gene TRBV10-3; possibly TRBD1 or TRBD2 for D (5 bases each). The CDR3 length is 14 residues. Between the trimmed V and J ends, which lost 6 bases and 8 bases, there was a span of 17 bases. Germline CDR1 ENHRY, CDR2 SYGVKD. CDR3 amino acids: CAISAGTQGDEQFF. CDR3 bases: TGTGCCATCAGCGCCGGGACGCAGGGTGATGAGCAGTTCTTC.

This clonotype was detected once. The chain links TRBV15 to TRBJ1-1; D is unclear. This CDR3 has 13 amino acids. V was pared by 3 bases and J by 7 bases, with 12 bases between. Germline-derived CDR1 and CDR2 are LNHNV and YYDKDF (reference sequence). CDR3 sequence (DNA): TGTGCCACCAGCAGGTACCCGGGTGGTGAAGCTTTCTTT. This translates into CATSRYPGGEAFF.

This clonotype was detected a few times. The chain links TRBV18 to TRBJ1-4, with TRBD1 as a possible D gene (5 bases). The germline V gene encodes CDR1 KGHSH and CDR2 LQKENI. The CDR3 consists of 14 residues. Trimming removed 3 bases from V and 8 bases from J, with 13 bases in between. The CDR3 protein is CASSPQAWGEKLFF. The DNA for the CDR3 is TGTGCCAGCTCACCTCAAGCTTGGGGGGAAAAACTGTTTTTT.

The J gene is TRBJ2-1, the V gene TRBV5-1; 8 bases are shared with TRBD2. The CDR3 extends over 16 amino acids. In germline, CDR1 is SGHRS, CDR2 YFSETQ. V gave up 1 base and J gave up 8 bases; unmatched junction bases: 11. The CDR3 sequence: CASSLPGLALEDEQFF. CDR3 DNA: TGCGCCAGCAGCTTGCCCGGACTAGCCCTCGAGGATGAGCAGTTCTTC.

The chain uses TRBV4-1 and TRBJ1-1; no firm D call. CDR3 length: 14 amino acids. Deletions cut 6 bases from V and 3 bases from J, with 14 bases between. Germline CDR1 reads MGHRA; CDR2 reads YSYEKL. The chain's CDR3 is CASRNKGQDTEAFF. Here the CDR3 DNA reads TGCGCCAGCAGAAATAAAGGGCAGGACACTGAAGCTTTCTTT.

Only a few counts were recorded for this clonotype. V and J are TRBV5-1 and TRBJ2-5; TRBD2 aligns across 8 bases. Germline V lookup: CDR1 SGHRS, CDR2 YFSETQ. The CDR3 is 15 residues long. Unmatched junction bases numbered 7, after V lost 4 bases and J lost 2 bases. CDR3 in amino acids: CASSPRLAGQETQYF. DNA for the CDR3: TGCGCCAGCAGCCCCCGGCTAGCGGGTCAAGAGACCCAGTACTTC.

The gene calls are TRBV5-1 and TRBJ2-1; 13 nucleotides line up with TRBD2. This CDR3 comprises 15 residues. Losses at the gene ends were 4 bases for V and 8 bases for J; bases not matched to a gene: 6. Per the germline V gene, CDR1 is SGHRS and CDR2 is YFSETQ. In DNA form, the CDR3 reads TGCGCCAGCAGCGCCGGACTAGCGGGAGTGGATGAGCAGTTCTTC. Protein product: CASSAGLAGVDEQFF.

This clonotype has more than one count but fewer than ten. The chain couples TRBV20-1 to TRBJ1-4; D gene uncertain. The CDR3 covers 14 residues. CDR1 is DFQATT and CDR2 is SNEGSKA in the germline V gene (reference sequence). V dropped 0 bases and J dropped 2 bases, with 7 bases sitting between them. CDR3 sequence reads: CSARERATNEKLFF. The CDR3 bases are TGCAGTGCTAGAGAAAGGGCGACTAATGAAAAACTGTTTTTT.

The rearrangement links TRBV27 to TRBJ2-1; 9 nucleotides match TRBD2. From germline, CDR1 is MNHEY and CDR2 SMNVEV (reference sequence). The V and J ends lost 4 bases and 9 bases, in that order; junction bases with no gene match: 13. This CDR3 has 16 residues. The CDR3 sequence: CASSSQAGGPRSEQFF. Here the CDR3 DNA reads TGTGCCAGCAGTTCCCAGGCGGGAGGGCCCAGAAGTGAGCAGTTCTTC.

There are a few counts of this clonotype. The chain couples TRBV11-1 to TRBJ2-1; D perhaps matches TRBD2 (5 bases). CDR1 is SGHAT and CDR2 is FQDESV in the germline V gene (reference sequence). The CDR3 loop spans 15 amino acids. Trimming stripped 5 bases from V and 3 bases from J, with 14 bases between. The CDR3 here is CASSGQLGVYNEQFF. The CDR3 bases are TGTGCCAGCAGCGGGCAACTCGGGGTCTACAATGAGCAGTTCTTC.

This sequence joins TRBV14 and TRBJ2-1; 8 bases are shared with TRBD2. The CDR3 covers 17 residues. V shed 0 bases and J 4 bases; nucleotides not matched to a gene: 8. Germline CDR1 SGHDN, CDR2 FVKESK. CDR3 in DNA: TGTGCCAGCAGCCAAGATCCGTTTGGACTAGCTTACAATGAGCAGTTCTTC. Its protein is CASSQDPFGLAYNEQFF.

This clonotype turned up a few times. The chain joins TRBV3-1 to TRBJ2-2, with a tentative D call TRBD2 (5 bases). Germline V gene lookup returns CDR1 LGHDT and CDR2 YNNKEL (reference sequence). This CDR3 is built from 14 residues. Trimming left V 2 bases short and J 6 bases short, with 10 bases between. The CDR3 spells CASSQLAWAGELFF. The CDR3 nucleotides are TGTGCCAGCAGCCAACTAGCTTGGGCCGGGGAGCTGTTTTTT. Filled out from reference TRBV3-1 and TRBJ2-2, the complete variable domain reads DTAVSQTPKYLVTQMGNDKSIKCEQNLGHDTMYWYKQDSKKFLKIMFSYNNKELIINETVPNRFSPKSPDKAHLNLHINSLELGDSAVYFCASSQLAWAGELFFGEGSRLTVL.

V and J are TRBV12-3 or TRBV12-4 and TRBJ2-5; tentative D call: TRBD2 (5 bases). With 5 bases removed from V and 5 bases from J, the gap between germline ends came to 18 bases. This CDR3 comprises 15 residues. The CDR3 reads CASSVRARPFETQYF. Here the CDR3 DNA reads TGTGCCAGCAGTGTGCGGGCCAGGCCCTTCGAGACCCAGTACTTC.

CDR3 region: CSVGPGLAYYEQYF. The CDR3 DNA sequence: TGCAGCGTTGGTCCAGGACTAGCTTACTACGAGCAGTACTTC. The chain combines TRBV29-1 with TRBJ2-7, with TRBD2 matching 8 bases. CDR1 and CDR2 (germline): SQVTM, ANQGSEA. The CDR3 is 14 residues long. The junction had 8 bases not matched to a gene; V was cut back by 4 bases and J by 3 bases.

This clonotype was seen more than once but under ten times. The rearrangement uses TRBV12-3 or TRBV12-4 and TRBJ1-5, with 7 nucleotides matching TRBD1. Germline trimming cut 9 bases from V and 5 bases from J; bases unmatched to any gene: 4. CDR3 length: 12 residues. DNA for the CDR3: TGTGCCAGTAGACAGGGTGATCAGCCCCAGCATTTT. It codes for CASRQGDQPQHF.

CDR3 DNA sequence: TGCAGTGCTAGAGATTTCAGACTAGCGGGTTCTGGGGCCAACGTCCTGACTTTC. This gives the protein CSARDFRLAGSGANVLTF. This chain uses TRBV20-1 with TRBJ2-6; 10 nucleotides align to TRBD2. Trimming took 0 bases from V and 1 from J; bases not matched to a gene: 6. This CDR3 contains 18 residues. Per germline, CDR1 DFQATT and CDR2 SNEGSKA (reference sequence).

The chain carries TRBV20-1 and TRBJ2-1; the match to TRBD2 covers 10 bases. Germline CDR1 and CDR2: DFQATT and SNEGSKA (reference sequence). Losses at the gene ends were 1 base for V and 4 bases for J; bases not matched to a gene: 13. CDR3 size: 18 residues. CDR3 nucleotides: TGCAGTGCTAGAGGGTCAGCGGGAGGGCCCAATATGTACAATGAGCAGTTCTTC. It codes for CSARGSAGGPNMYNEQFF.

The rearrangement joins TRBV28 to TRBJ2-1; perhaps TRBD2 as D (5 bases). CDR1 and CDR2 from the germline V gene are MDHEN and SYDVKM. CDR3 length: 13 amino acids. The ends were cut back, 0 bases at V and 12 bases at J, with 12 bases in the middle. CDR3 coding DNA: TGTGCCAGCAGTTTATGGGTGCTAGCTAGGCAGTTCTTC. This translates into CASSLWVLARQFF.

This chain connects TRBV20-1 to TRBJ1-2, with 8 bases that match TRBD1. The length of the CDR3 is 15 residues. Germline CDR1 and CDR2: DFQATT and SNEGSKA (reference sequence). The V and J ends lost 1 base and 0 bases, in that order; junction bases with no gene match: 4. CDR3: CSARASDRANYGYTF. The CDR3 region has the DNA TGCAGTGCTAGAGCTTCGGACAGGGCTAACTATGGCTACACCTTC.

This clonotype appeared a few times. The rearrangement uses TRBV5-1 and TRBJ2-7; 7 bases are a match to TRBD1. Germline V gives CDR1 SGHRS, CDR2 YFSETQ. The CDR3 runs to 14 residues. Unmatched junction bases numbered 6, after V lost 2 bases and J lost 4 bases. The CDR3 DNA follows: TGCGCCAGCAGCTTCCAGGGGGTTACTTACGAGCAGTACTTC. Amino acids: CASSFQGVTYEQYF.

This clonotype has more than one count but fewer than ten. The V and J genes are TRBV7-2 and TRBJ1-2; D not resolved. The CDR3 runs to 15 residues. Germline CDR1 is SGHTA and CDR2 is FQGNSA. Trimming left V 8 bases short and J 1 base short, with 17 bases between. CDR3 nucleotide sequence: TGTGCCAGCTCATACCGGGATATTCTTAACTATGGCTACACCTTC. Translated, it gives CASSYRDILNYGYTF.